This T cell receptor (beta chain) is drawn from a study of OX40 agonist ivuxolimab in advanced cancers. Comments on this clone: Its antigen is not known.

Libraries were prepared by immunoSEQ multiplex PCR; TCRdb keeps only in-frame clonotypes and omits some of them. This sample yields some 70,000 clones, of which approximately 89% are seen a single time; roughly 2% belongs to the top ten. Notes on the study in general: The average count of expanded clones was higher among CD8+ T cells than among CD4+.

This CDR3 has 15 residues. Germline V gives CDR1 SGHKS, CDR2 YYEKEE (reference sequence). The V and J ends lost 1 base and 4 bases respectively, with 12 bases between them. On cycle 4 day 1 and cycle 7 day 1, as well as at baseline, blood was sampled. The chain links TRBV5-5 to TRBJ1-5, with unresolved D. The TCR sequence derives from an adult with an advanced solid tumor such as melanoma, head and neck, liver or kidney cancer. Here the sequenced sample was CD4+ or CD8+ T cells sorted from blood, taken in a trial of the OX40 agonist ivuxolimab. This chain's CDR3 is CASSLYPDGNQPQHF. For the CDR3, the DNA is TGTGCCAGCAGCTTGTACCCGGACGGGAATCAGCCCCAGCATTTT.